The 10 T cell receptor beta chains listed next were all sequenced from one sample in a study of Graves' ophthalmopathy and Graves' hyperthyroidism. TCR beta CDR3 regions were amplified from RNA transcripts. The first-round RT-PCR employed HTBI primers together with the Qiagen OneStep RT-PCR kit. A multiplex PCR was then performed as the second round. TCRdb fed the multiplex PCR reads into MiXCR, producing one record per CDR3 protein. The repertoire holds about 740,000 distinct CDR3 sequences, with 40% as singletons. The sequencing input was peripheral blood. The receptors come from an adult man with Graves' ophthalmopathy.

A word on this clonotype: A read error may explain this, as a much larger clone is one base away. The chain couples TRBV29-1 to TRBJ2-7; 9 nucleotides agree with TRBD1. The germline V gene has CDR1 SQVTM and CDR2 ANQGSEA. The CDR3 consists of 14 residues. CDR3 sequence: CSVDGTGLSYKQYF. Here the CDR3 DNA reads TGCAGCGTTGATGGGACAGGGCTCTCCTACAAGCAGTACTTC.

This clonotype was detected only once. The genes are TRBV10-3 and TRBJ1-6; TRBD1 is a possible D gene (6 bases). With 11 bases removed from V and 6 bases from J, the gap between germline ends came to 14 bases. This CDR3 region has 13 residues. Germline V gives CDR1 ENHRY, CDR2 SYGVKD. The CDR3 sequence: CAPSARGNSPLHF. The CDR3 DNA reads TGTGCCCCCAGTGCCAGGGGTAATTCACCCCTCCACTTT.

The chain carries TRBV15 and TRBJ1-2, with D possibly TRBD1 on 5 matching bases. CDR1 is LNHNV, CDR2 YYDKDF, per germline (reference sequence). This CDR3 contains 13 residues. V shed 3 bases and J shed 9 bases, with 14 bases lying between them. The CDR3 nucleotides are TGTGCCACCAGCAGTGGGACCGGGATGAGCTACACCTTC. Amino acids: CATSSGTGMSYTF.

This clonotype was counted between two and nine times. V and J are TRBV20-1 and TRBJ2-7; TRBD1 agrees at 7 bases. Looked up from germline, CDR1 is DFQATT and CDR2 is SNEGSKA (reference sequence). This CDR3 region has 13 residues. The ends lost 8 bases at V and 0 bases at J; junction bases unmatched: 7. CDR3 in DNA: TGCAGTTGGAAGGCAGGGGGCTCCTACGAGCAGTACTTC. As protein: CSWKAGGSYEQYF.

This clonotype was detected ten times or more. This chain joins TRBV15 and TRBJ2-3; TRBD2 is a possible D gene (5 bases). This CDR3 spans 14 amino acids. The V gene lost 4 bases and the J gene lost 0 bases, with 8 bases spanning the gap. Germline CDR1 reads LNHNV; CDR2 reads YYDKDF (reference sequence). The CDR3: CATSTGLSTDTQYF. CDR3 coding DNA: TGTGCCACCAGCACGGGGTTGAGCACAGATACGCAGTATTTT.

The chain couples TRBV7-9 to TRBJ1-5, with TRBD1 identical over 8 bases. The CDR3 covers 14 residues. J was trimmed by 7 bases and V by 3 bases; bases with no gene match: 5. Germline V gives CDR1 SEHNR, CDR2 FQNEAQ (reference sequence). CDR3 loop: CASSLTGAKQPQHF. CDR3 nucleotides: TGTGCCAGCAGCTTGACAGGGGCCAAACAGCCCCAGCATTTT.

This clonotype has at least ten counts. The chain has TRBV29-1 and TRBJ1-2, with 10 bases lining up with TRBD1. Trimming took 6 bases from V and 7 from J; bases not matched to a gene: 8. CDR3 length equals 13 residues. Germline V gives CDR1 SQVTM, CDR2 ANQGSEA. Here the CDR3 DNA reads TGCAGCGTCCAACCCGGGACAGGGGTTGGCTACACCTTC. Translating gives CSVQPGTGVGYTF.

The chain links TRBV11-2 to TRBJ2-5; 13 bases match TRBD2. V dropped 2 bases and J dropped 4; count of bases not matched to a gene: 4. The CDR3 is 16 amino acids. Germline-derived CDR1 and CDR2 are SGHAT and FQNNGV. This CDR3 is CASSLQRLAGGETQYF. CDR3 nucleotides: TGTGCCAGCAGCTTACAACGACTAGCGGGGGGAGAGACCCAGTACTTC. The complete variable domain, with remaining parts taken from reference TRBV11-2 and TRBJ2-5, reads EAGVAQSPRYKIIEKRQSVAFWCNPISGHATLYWYQQILGQGPKLLIQFQNNGVVDDSQLPKDRFSAERLKGVDSTLKIQPAKLEDSAVYLCASSLQRLAGGETQYFGPGTRLLVL.

This clonotype was observed a handful of times. The chain joins TRBV20-1 to TRBJ1-5; TRBD1 is a possible D gene (5 bases). The CDR3 length is 14 residues. The V end lost 3 bases, the J end lost 3 bases, and 12 bases lay between the germline ends. The germline CDR1 and CDR2 sequences are DFQATT and SNEGSKA (reference sequence). In nucleotides, the CDR3 is TGCAGTGCTAGTTTAGACAGCCCCAATCAGCCCCAGCATTTT. This codes for CSASLDSPNQPQHF.

The chain uses TRBV4-3 and TRBJ1-1, with a possible D match to TRBD1 (6 bases). In germline, CDR1 is LGHNA, CDR2 YSLEER. The CDR3 has 15 amino acids. Trimming pared 6 bases from V and 1 base from J, leaving 15 bases between. CDR3: CASRRQDSSNTEAFF. The CDR3 coding sequence is TGCGCCAGCAGGCGACAGGACTCCTCGAACACTGAAGCTTTCTTT.